This T cell receptor (beta chain) was observed in a study of blood T cell repertoires in COVID-19 (TCRdb year 2020). Context from the whole study: Collaborator samples came from the United States, Italy and Spain and covered acute and convalescent phases of COVID-19. The prospective study material was composed of cDNA or gDNA derived from T cells, B-cell-depleted T cells, or PBMCs. Subjects who had been exposed to COVID-19, were actively infected with it, or had recovered from it provided the deeply sampled blood TCRbeta repertoires that made up the dataset. The repertoires were released in a freely available public database intended as a resource for research on the immune response to SARS-CoV-2. The samples were drawn from the first 160 participants of the ongoing ImmuneRACE study and from 1,254 subjects provided by 6 global collaborators. The sample metadata nearly always contained a de-identified subject ID, COVID-19 status, age in years and sex. Where available, HLA class I and class II types were taken from metadata supplied by the sample provider and were not determined by assay-based typing.

As encoded in the germline V gene, CDR1 is SGDLS while CDR2 is YYNGEE. Measured from the cysteine to the phenylalanine, the CDR3 is 13 residues long. Just the 39-base CDR3 DNA is kept, in frame starting at base 1. V loses 6 bases of germline sequence and J loses 2 bases, and the interval between the two ends is 11 bases. Enrolling through a virtual design, the prospective study's participants ranged in age from roughly 18 to 90 years and lived across more than 20 United States geographic areas. In the prospective study, cohorts were assigned on the basis of participant-reported clinical history obtained from a screening survey and a study questionnaire. For ImmuneRACE Cohort 3, a participant was defined as recovered based on two consecutive negative NP/OP PCR tests, clearance by a healthcare professional, or resolution of symptoms. Mobile phlebotomists in the prospective study collected whole blood, serum and a nasopharyngeal or oropharyngeal swab from every participant. Over a roughly 2-month period, participants in the prospective study had the option of providing additional blood draws and questionnaires. Before DNA extraction, blood samples from the prospective study were shipped at room temperature or frozen.

The immunoSEQ Assay, a bias-controlled multiplex PCR, was used to amplify TCRbeta CDR3 regions from genomic DNA. From the authors' description of their analysis: The number of nucleated cells in each sample was estimated from the amplification of reference gene primers within the assay. To quantify the absolute abundance of each unique TCRbeta CDR3 rearrangement, sequence reads were collapsed and filtered. For each sample, productive Simpson clonality was calculated as the square root of Simpson's diversity index over productive rearrangements. In TCRdb, the immuneACCESS table is reduced to in-frame sequences with V and J assigned. These tables do not hold every clone; where another copy was compared, an unresolved V gene accounts for under half, and the others remain unexplained. That table gives V, J and clone size, and the DNA gave D and trimming. In this sample the table shows some 400,000 clones, roughly 90% of which occur a single time. 1.5% to 2% of the sample is taken by the ten largest.

The paper as a whole reports these results and caveats: Clinical and demographic metadata were provided uncurated, with the amount varying by source and participant.

A remark on this clone: No cognate antigen has been identified for it. No base qualities exist here, and no much larger clone lies one base off it.

Sequenced material: PBMCs or T cells enriched from blood (not recorded which). The chain was built from TRBV9 and TRBJ1-1, with the D gene not confidently named. This receptor was obtained from a woman aged 30 to 39 who had recovered from COVID-19. CDR3 region: CASKEEGNTEAFF. The DNA reads TGTGCCAGCAAGGAGGAGGGTAACACTGAAGCTTTCTTT.